This entry lists 25 T cell receptor beta chains sequenced from one sample in a study of blood T cell repertoires in COVID-19. This table comes from immunoSEQ multiplex PCR, and its TCRdb copy is limited to in-frame clones, with some not included. The table records over 150,000 clones, more than 90% of them present only once. Sequencing was performed on peripheral blood. The receptors originated from a man over 45 with acute or convalescent COVID-19.

This clone was picked up one time. The chain has TRBV9 and TRBJ1-2; 10 bases match TRBD1. The CDR3 is made up of 16 amino acids. Germline CDR1 is SGDLS and CDR2 is YYNGEE. The V segment lost 0 bases and the J segment 4 bases; nucleotides outside the gene matches: 6. The CDR3 DNA is TGTGCCAGCAGCGTAGGGGACAGGGGAATAAGCTATGGCTACACCTTC. Translated: CASSVGDRGISYGYTF.

Only a few counts were recorded for this clone. The J gene is TRBJ1-2, the V gene TRBV6-2 or TRBV6-3; possible D gene TRBD1, 6 bases. Trimming removed 6 bases from V and 1 base from J, with 21 bases in between. The length of the CDR3 is 17 residues. The germline CDR1 and CDR2 sequences are MNHEY and SVGEGT. The CDR3 DNA is TGTGCCAGCAGCAGAACCGGGACACTACTCTATAACTATGGCTACACCTTC. Translating gives CASSRTGTLLYNYGYTF.

This chain links TRBV21-1 with TRBJ2-7; the listed D gene, TRBD1, was not tested against the DNA. TRBV21-1 is an annotated pseudogene. The CDR3 consists of 16 residues. Here the CDR3 reads CASSERTGTGPYEQYV. The CDR3 bases are TGTGCCAGCAGCGAAAGAACCGGGACAGGTCCCTACGAGCAGTACGTC.

The CDR3 DNA reads as TGTGCCAGCAGCTCGTATAGCGGAAGCACAGATACGCAGTATTTT. Its protein product is CASSSYSGSTDTQYF. The chain links TRBV27 to TRBJ2-3, with a possible D match to TRBD2 (6 bases). Germline V CDR1 and CDR2: MNHEY, SMNVEV (reference sequence). V lost 6 bases and J lost 0, with 13 bases in between. The CDR3 spans 15 residues.

The V call is TRBV7-9, the J call TRBJ1-2; tentative D call: TRBD1 (6 bases). V was shortened by 1 base and J by 6 bases, with 9 bases between the two germline ends. The CDR3 totals 13 residues. Germline V gives CDR1 SEHNR, CDR2 FQNEAQ (reference sequence). CDR3 nucleotide sequence: TGTGCCAGCAGCTTAGTTCAGGGGCATGGCTACACCTTC. Translation: CASSLVQGHGYTF. The full variable domain, with the rest looked up from reference TRBV7-9 and TRBJ1-2, is DTGVSQNPRHKITKRGQNVTFRCDPISEHNRLYWYRQTLGQGPEFLTYFQNEAQLEKSRLLSDRFSAERPKGSFSTLEIQRTEQGDSAMYLCASSLVQGHGYTFGSGTRLTVV.

This chain joins TRBV5-4 and TRBJ1-2; TRBD1 might be the D (6 bases). The length of the CDR3 is 15 residues. V was cut by 2 bases and J by 3 bases, with 14 bases left in between. From germline, CDR1 is SGHNT and CDR2 YYREEE (reference sequence). The CDR3 spells CASSFPQQGYYGYTF. CDR3 DNA sequence: TGTGCCAGCAGCTTTCCCCAACAGGGTTACTATGGCTACACCTTC.

This clone was picked up one time. This sequence joins TRBV11-3 and TRBJ2-3; 12 positions agree with TRBD2. V shed 5 bases and J 5 bases; nucleotides not matched to a gene: 8. Germline V CDR1 and CDR2: SGHNT, YENEEA. The CDR3 length is 16 residues. The CDR3: CASSRTLAGGLDTQYF. Written as DNA, the CDR3 is TGTGCCAGCAGCCGCACACTAGCGGGAGGTCTAGATACGCAGTATTTT.

The rearrangement uses TRBV30 and TRBJ2-7, with D possibly being TRBD2 (6 bases). The CDR3 runs to 14 residues. The germline V gene encodes CDR1 GTSNPN and CDR2 SVGIG (reference sequence). V lost 0 bases and J lost 1, with 10 bases in between. Here the CDR3 DNA reads TGTGCCTGGAGTGTACGTCGGGAGTCCTACGAGCAGTACTTC. Translated: CAWSVRRESYEQYF.

The chain joins TRBV5-6 to TRBJ2-7; tentatively, D is TRBD2 (6 bases). The CDR3 extends over 14 amino acids. Germline CDR1 SGHDT, CDR2 YYEEEE. Trimming cost V 4 bases and J 4 bases, with 15 bases left between them. As DNA, the CDR3 is TGTGCCAGCAGCGGCCTGGGGGGTAATTACGAGCAGTACGTC. Translated: CASSGLGGNYEQYV.

CDR3: CASSARLSPLHF. Written as DNA, the CDR3 is TGTGCCAGCAGCGCCAGGTTGTCACCCCTCCACTTT. V usage is TRBV2 and J usage is TRBJ1-6; D gene ambiguous. The CDR3 has 12 amino acids. Germline V gene lookup returns CDR1 SNHLY and CDR2 FYNNEI. The V and J ends lost 6 bases and 10 bases respectively, with 10 bases between them. Combining the CDR3 with reference TRBV2 and TRBJ1-6 gives the whole variable domain EPEVTQTPSHQVTQMGQEVILRCVPISNHLYFYWYRQILGQKVEFLVSFYNNEISEKSEIFDDQFSVERPDGSNFTLKIRSTKLEDSAMYFCASSARLSPLHFGNGTRLTVT.

V is TRBV28 and J is TRBJ2-7; 11 nucleotides align to TRBD2. From germline, CDR1 is MDHEN and CDR2 SYDVKM. The CDR3 length is 16 residues. V lost 5 bases and J lost 3; bases outside the gene matches: 9. In nucleotides, the CDR3 is TGTGCCAGCAGTCCACTAGCGGGGGTGGGTGGCTACGAGCAGTACGTC. Translation: CASSPLAGVGGYEQYV.

The chain is built from TRBV7-3 and TRBJ2-3, with TRBD1 matching over 7 bases. Germline V gene data show CDR1 as SGHTA and CDR2 as FQGTGA. After removal of 8 bases from V and 1 base from J, the junction contained 6 bases not matched to a gene. The CDR3 covers 14 residues. The CDR3 sequence is CASAKQGGTDTQYF. The CDR3 region has the DNA TGTGCCAGCGCGAAGCAGGGGGGCACAGATACGCAGTATTTT.

The genes are TRBV6-6 and TRBJ2-1; 7 bases align to TRBD1. Germline-derived CDR1 and CDR2 are MNHNY and SVGAGI (reference sequence). V lost 5 bases to trimming and J lost 8 bases; unmatched junction nucleotides: 6. This CDR3 contains 13 residues. CDR3 in DNA: TGTGCCAGCAGTCGGGACAGCGGCTATGAGCAGTTCTTC. Protein product: CASSRDSGYEQFF.

This clone was observed once. The rearrangement joins TRBV12-3 or TRBV12-4 to TRBJ1-6; perhaps TRBD1 as D (6 bases). The CDR3 spans 13 residues. Trimming took 6 bases from V and 7 from J, leaving 10 bases between them. CDR3 protein: CASSWTANSPLHF. CDR3 coding DNA: TGTGCCAGCAGCTGGACAGCGAATTCACCCCTCCACTTT.

The chain is built from TRBV28 and TRBJ1-5; D ambiguous. Germline CDR1 reads MDHEN; CDR2 reads SYDVKM. Trimming removed 5 bases from V and 0 bases from J, with 14 bases in between. The length of the CDR3 is 16 residues. The CDR3, as DNA: TGTGCCAGCAGTCTAAGACGGGTGAATAGCAATCAGCCCCAGCATTTT. Translating gives CASSLRRVNSNQPQHF.

CDR3 in amino acids: CASSVGQGSQETQYF. The CDR3 region has the DNA TGTGCCAGTAGTGTCGGACAGGGTTCCCAAGAGACCCAGTACTTC. This chain links TRBV19 with TRBJ2-5; the match to TRBD1 covers 8 bases. After removal of 5 bases from V and 1 base from J, the junction contained 6 bases not matched to a gene. Per germline, CDR1 LNHDA and CDR2 SQIVND (reference sequence). The CDR3 covers 15 residues.

This clone showed up just once. The chain uses TRBV4-3 and TRBJ1-4, with a possible D match to TRBD1 (5 bases). The CDR3 runs to 16 residues. The germline V and J ends were trimmed by 0 bases and 3 bases, with 11 bases remaining between them. Germline CDR1 is LGHNA and CDR2 is YSLEER. The CDR3 reads CASSQDHGGANEKLFF. CDR3 DNA: TGCGCCAGCAGCCAAGATCACGGGGGAGCTAATGAAAAACTGTTTTTT.

This clone came up once. The chain has TRBV19 and TRBJ2-6; TRBD2 is a possible D gene (6 bases). Trimming took off 3 bases at V and 8 bases at J, with 14 bases between the two ends. The CDR3 has 15 residues. CDR1 LNHDA and CDR2 SQIVND come from the germline V gene (reference sequence). Here the CDR3 reads CASSIGWGDTNVLTF. The CDR3 DNA sequence: TGTGCCAGTAGTATTGGGTGGGGGGATACCAACGTCCTGACTTTC.

CDR3 sequence reads: CASNPTGTPSLEQYF. DNA for the CDR3: TGTGCCAGCAATCCCACCGGGACACCGAGTCTGGAGCAGTACTTC. This sequence joins TRBV2 and TRBJ2-7; maybe TRBD1 (6 bases). Germline V CDR1 and CDR2: SNHLY, FYNNEI. Trimming shortened V by 7 bases and J by 7 bases, and 23 bases separated the two germline ends. This CDR3 is 15 amino acids long. The whole variable domain, remainder taken from reference TRBV2 and TRBJ2-7, is EPEVTQTPSHQVTQMGQEVILRCVPISNHLYFYWYRQILGQKVEFLVSFYNNEISEKSEIFDDQFSVERPDGSNFTLKIRSTKLEDSAMYFCASNPTGTPSLEQYFGPGTRLTVT.

V is TRBV5-8 and J is TRBJ2-2; D possibly corresponds to TRBD1 (6 bases). CDR3 length: 14 amino acids. Trimming took off 1 base at V and 5 bases at J, with 9 bases between the two ends. The germline V gene encodes CDR1 SGHTS and CDR2 YDEGEE. The CDR3 region is CASSLRQGTGELFF. The CDR3 DNA reads TGTGCCAGCAGCTTGCGCCAGGGGACCGGGGAGCTGTTTTTT.

V gene TRBV28 combines with J gene TRBJ1-5, with D possibly matching TRBD1 (5 bases). V lost 3 bases to trimming and J lost 6 bases, with 15 bases between them. Germline V gene sequence: CDR1 MDHEN, CDR2 SYDVKM. The CDR3 runs 15 residues. The CDR3 nucleotides are TGTGCCAGCAGTTTTTTCAGGGTTATCGGTCAGCCCCAGCATTTT. It codes for CASSFFRVIGQPQHF.

The chain uses TRBV2 and TRBJ2-2; 7 bases are a match to TRBD1. This CDR3 is 14 amino acids long. Germline values: CDR1 SNHLY, CDR2 FYNNEI. V was clipped by 4 bases and J by 8 bases; unmatched bases: 7. The CDR3 bases are TGTGCCAGCAGTGGACAGGGATATTCAGGGGAGCTGTTTTTT. Protein sequence: CASSGQGYSGELFF.

The V call is TRBV28, the J call TRBJ1-4; D unclear. This CDR3 has 14 residues. V was shortened by 4 bases and J by 13 bases, with 19 bases between the two germline ends. Per the germline V gene, CDR1 is MDHEN and CDR2 is SYDVKM. CDR3 residues: CASSSNPTSLPLFF. The CDR3 DNA is TGTGCCAGCAGTTCAAACCCTACCTCACTCCCACTGTTTTTT.

The J gene is TRBJ1-6, the V gene TRBV5-4; 7 bases match TRBD1. The CDR3 runs to 13 residues. Germline V gives CDR1 SGHNT, CDR2 YYREEE (reference sequence). V shed 4 bases, J shed 9 bases, and the junction held 4 bases outside the gene matches. CDR3 sequence reads: CASSGSGGSPLHF. In nucleotides, the CDR3 is TGTGCCAGCAGCGGGTCAGGGGGTTCACCCCTCCACTTT. Using reference TRBV5-4 and TRBJ1-6 for the parts outside the CDR3, the full variable domain is ETGVTQSPTHLIKTRGQQVTLRCSSQSGHNTVSWYQQALGQGPQFIFQYYREEENGRGNFPPRFSGLQFPNYSSELNVNALELDDSALYLCASSGSGGSPLHFGNGTRLTVT.

The CDR3 sequence: CASSLGLADNEQFF. The CDR3 region has the DNA TGTGCCAGCAGCCTGGGACTAGCGGACAATGAGCAGTTCTTC. This chain joins TRBV7-6 and TRBJ2-1, with 11 bases fitting TRBD2. Looked up from germline, CDR1 is SGHVS and CDR2 is FNYEAQ. After removal of 5 bases from V and 5 bases from J, the junction contained 2 bases not matched to a gene. The CDR3 covers 14 residues. The complete variable domain, with remaining parts taken from reference TRBV7-6 and TRBJ2-1, reads GAGVSQSPRYKVTKRGQDVALRCDPISGHVSLYWYRQALGQGPEFLTYFNYEAQQDKSGLPNDRFSAERPEGSISTLTIQRTEQRDSAMYRCASSLGLADNEQFFGPGTRLTVL.